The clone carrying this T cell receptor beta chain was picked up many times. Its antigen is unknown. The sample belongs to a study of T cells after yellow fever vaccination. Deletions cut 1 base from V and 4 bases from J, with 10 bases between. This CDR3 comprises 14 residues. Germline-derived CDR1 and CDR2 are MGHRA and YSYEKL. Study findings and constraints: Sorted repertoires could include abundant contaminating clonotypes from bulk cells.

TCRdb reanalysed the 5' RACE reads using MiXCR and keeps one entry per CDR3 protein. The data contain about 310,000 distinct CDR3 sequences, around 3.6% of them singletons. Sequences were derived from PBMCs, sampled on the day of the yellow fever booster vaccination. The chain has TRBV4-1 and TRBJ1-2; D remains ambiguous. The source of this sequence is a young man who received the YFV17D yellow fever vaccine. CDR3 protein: CASSQVKHFYGYTF. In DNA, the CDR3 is TGCGCCAGCAGCCAAGTGAAGCATTTCTATGGCTACACCTTC.